This T cell receptor beta chain was identified during a study of blood T cell repertoires in COVID-19. At the level of the study: Samples came from the United States, Italy and Spain, spanning acute and convalescent COVID-19. Sources were T cells, B-cell-depleted T cells, or PBMCs; the material itself was cDNA or gDNA.

CDR3 length: 13 amino acids. V lost 7 bases and J 5 bases, leaving 15 bases between the germline ends. Germline CDR1 is SEHNR and CDR2 is FQNEAQ (reference sequence). In the original workflow: It was from reference gene primer amplification that nucleated cell counts were estimated. Repertoires were generated with immunoSEQ multiplex PCR, while TCRdb's copy carries only in-frame clones and drops some. That table gives V, J and clone size, and the DNA gave D and trimming. Of 120,000 to 150,000 clones in the sample, about three quarters were seen once. The V gene is TRBV7-9, the J gene TRBJ2-7, with a possible D match to TRBD2 (6 bases). The specimen sequenced was peripheral blood. This receptor was obtained from an elderly man with acute or convalescent COVID-19. The DNA of the CDR3 is TGTGCCAGCAACCAGGGCCCGGGGGACGAGCAGTACTTC. It codes for CASNQGPGDEQYF.